Here is one TCR beta chain with its context. The data were taken from a study of blood T cell repertoires in COVID-19. CDR1 and CDR2 (germline): SGHKS, YYEKEE (reference sequence). The CDR3 extends over 12 amino acids. The V segment lost 4 bases and the J segment 9 bases; nucleotides outside the gene matches: 7. Clones were read by immunoSEQ multiplex PCR, and TCRdb kept only the in-frame ones, dropping some. The sample has roughly 160,000 clones; about 85% are singletons. This sequence was found in a man older than 75 with COVID-19, enrolled during active disease. This chain uses TRBV5-5 with TRBJ2-7; 7 bases align to TRBD2. Source material: peripheral blood. The CDR3 sequence is CASSTGGRGQYF. The CDR3 DNA reads as TGTGCCAGCAGCACCGGGGGGAGGGGGCAGTACTTC.